This TCR beta chain was sequenced during a study of patients and donors after allogeneic stem cell transplantation. V was clipped by 4 bases and J by 8 bases; unmatched bases: 5. Germline V gene sequence: CDR1 SEHNR, CDR2 FQNEAQ (reference sequence). This CDR3 has 13 residues. TCRdb independently ran MiXCR on the RT-PCR reads; one entry per CDR3 protein. The sample comprises under 200,000 distinct CDR3 sequences, 30% of which are singletons, and around 3.3% rests with the top ten. This clonotype was seen at least ten times. Sequences were obtained from blood, either unsorted or a sorted T cell fraction (not recorded which). The chain employs TRBV7-9 and TRBJ1-2; 9 positions agree with TRBD1. The clonotype originates from a human donor who was either an allogeneic HSCT recipient or a stem cell or donor lymphocyte infusion donor (not recorded which). It is not recorded whose cells these are; they may come from a transplant donor. CDR3 region: CASSSQGAGGYTF. CDR3 nucleotides: TGTGCCAGCAGCTCACAGGGGGCAGGCGGCTACACCTTC.